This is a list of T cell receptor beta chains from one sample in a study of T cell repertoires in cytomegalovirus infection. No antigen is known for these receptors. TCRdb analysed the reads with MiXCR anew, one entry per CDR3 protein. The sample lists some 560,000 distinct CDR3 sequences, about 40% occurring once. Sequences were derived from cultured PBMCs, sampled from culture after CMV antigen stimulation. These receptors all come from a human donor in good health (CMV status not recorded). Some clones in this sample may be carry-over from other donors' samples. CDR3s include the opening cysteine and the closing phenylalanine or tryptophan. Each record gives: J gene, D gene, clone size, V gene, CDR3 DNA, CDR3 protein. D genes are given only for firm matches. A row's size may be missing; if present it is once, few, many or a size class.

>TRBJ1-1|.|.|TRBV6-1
TGTGCCAACATACGGGCGTCGGTAACGGGAACTGAAGCTTTCTTT
CANIRASVTGTEAFF
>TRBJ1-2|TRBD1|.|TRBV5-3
TGTGCCAGCAGCTCCCATGACAGGGACGGCTACACCTTC
CASSSHDRDGYTF
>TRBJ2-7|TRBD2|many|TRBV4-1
TGCGCCAGCAGCCCTCGCGGACTAGCGACGGACGAGCAGTACTTC
CASSPRGLATDEQYF
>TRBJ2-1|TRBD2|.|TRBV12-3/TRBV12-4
TGTGCCAGCAGTTTAAAGTTTGGCGGGAGGGTGCGGAATGAGCAGTTCTTC
CASSLKFGGRVRNEQFF
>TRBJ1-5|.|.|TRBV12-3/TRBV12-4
TGTGCCAGCAGTTTTACCCCTATTAGCAATCAGCCCCAGCATTTT
CASSFTPISNQPQHF
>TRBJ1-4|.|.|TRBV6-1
TGTGCCAGCAGTGAAGCTAGGGTGCCAACTAATGAAAAACTGTTTTTT
CASSEARVPTNEKLFF
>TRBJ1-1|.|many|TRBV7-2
TGTGCCAGCAGGGGTGGGGGGAACACTGAAGCTTTCTTT
CASRGGGNTEAFF
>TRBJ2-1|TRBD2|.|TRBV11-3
TGTGCCAGCAGCCCCGGCGGGAGGGTAGATGAGCAGTTCTTC
CASSPGGRVDEQFF
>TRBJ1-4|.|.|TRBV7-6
TGTGCCAGCAGCTCACTGGACGGATTTACAACTAATGAAAAACTGTTTTTT
CASSSLDGFTTNEKLFF
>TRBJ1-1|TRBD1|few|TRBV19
TGTGCCAGTAGCCTCGGGACAGGAACTCTGAACACTGAAGCTTTCTTT
CASSLGTGTLNTEAFF
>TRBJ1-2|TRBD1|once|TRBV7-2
TGTGCCAGCAGCTCGCTTAAGGACAGGGTTAACTATGGCTACACCTTC
CASSSLKDRVNYGYTF
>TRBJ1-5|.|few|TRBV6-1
TGTGCCAGCAGCGATTTTGAAGATCAGCCCCAGCATTTT
CASSDFEDQPQHF
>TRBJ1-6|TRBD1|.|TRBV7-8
TGTGCCAGCAGCCCCCACCGGGACAGGAATTCACCCCTCCACTTT
CASSPHRDRNSPLHF
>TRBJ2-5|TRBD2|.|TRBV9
TGTGCCAGCAGCGTAGGGGCTAGCGGGGTCTTCCAAGAGACCCAGTACTTC
CASSVGASGVFQETQYF
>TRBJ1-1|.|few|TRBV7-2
TGTGCCAGCAGATTCCGTTCGAATGCTTTCTTT
CASRFRSNAFF
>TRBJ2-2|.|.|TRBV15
TGTGCCACCAGCGGAGACCCGAACACCGGGGAGCTGTTTTTT
CATSGDPNTGELFF
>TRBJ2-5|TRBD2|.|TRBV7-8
TGTGCCAGCAGCGGGCCGCACCGTCGACTAGCGGGGCGTGAGACCCAGTACTTC
CASSGPHRRLAGRETQYF
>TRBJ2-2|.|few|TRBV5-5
TGTGCCAGCAGCCGTCGGTTGCCCGGGGAGCTGTTTTTT
CASSRRLPGELFF
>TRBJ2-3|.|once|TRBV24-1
TGTGCCACCAGTGACCCAGGGAAAGGGGCAGATACGCAGTATTTT
CATSDPGKGADTQYF
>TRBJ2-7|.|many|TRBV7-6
TGTGCCAGCAGCTTAGATGGGGCCACAAAGCAGTACTTC
CASSLDGATKQYF
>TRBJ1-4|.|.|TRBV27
TGTGCCAGCAGTACCGAACAGGGATTTGGGGCTAATGAAAAACTGTTTTTT
CASSTEQGFGANEKLFF
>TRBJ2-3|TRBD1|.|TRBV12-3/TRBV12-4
TGTGCCGCGGGGACAGGGGTAGATACGCAGTATTTT
CAAGTGVDTQYF
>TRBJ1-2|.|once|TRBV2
TGTGCCAGCCAACAGTCTAACTATGGCTACACCTTC
CASQQSNYGYTF
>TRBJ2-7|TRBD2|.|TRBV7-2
TGTGCCAGCAGCTTAGTTCCTTCACTAGCGGGAGGAGGCTACGAGCAGTACTTC
CASSLVPSLAGGGYEQYF
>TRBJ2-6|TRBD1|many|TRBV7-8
TGTGCCAGCAGCTTCCTTGGTCTGGCAGGGGGCTCTGGGGCCAACGTCCTGACTTTC
CASSFLGLAGGSGANVLTF
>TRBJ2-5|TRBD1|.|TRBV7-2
TGTGCCAGCAGCCCCTTGGGGACAGAGGTGGAGACCCAGTACTTC
CASSPLGTEVETQYF
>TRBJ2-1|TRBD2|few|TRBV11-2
TGTGCCAGCAGCCTACCGGCGGGAGAGTCCTACAATGAGCAGTTCTTC
CASSLPAGESYNEQFF
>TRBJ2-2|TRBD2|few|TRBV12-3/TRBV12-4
TGTGCCAGCAGTCGAGACAGCGGGGGCCCGAACACCGGGGAGCTGTTTTTT
CASSRDSGGPNTGELFF
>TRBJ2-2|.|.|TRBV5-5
TGTGCCAGCAGCCTCCGGGGGGACAGGCACACCGGGGAGCTGTTTTTT
CASSLRGDRHTGELFF
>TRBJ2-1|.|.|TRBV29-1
TGCAGCGTTGAAGGACGGGTCGGGAGCGCCAACAATGAGCAGTTCTTC
CSVEGRVGSANNEQFF
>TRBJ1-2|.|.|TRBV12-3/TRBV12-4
TGTGCCAGCACTAAGCGGACGTGGGACGGGGGCTACACCTTC
CASTKRTWDGGYTF
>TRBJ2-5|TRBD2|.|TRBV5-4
TGTGCCAGCAGCTCACCGGGACTAGCGGGAGGCGAGACCCAGTACTTC
CASSSPGLAGGETQYF
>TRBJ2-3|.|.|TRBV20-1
TGCAGTGCTAGAGGGTCAAGGTCTGGGGCTATAAATACGCAGTATTTT
CSARGSRSGAINTQYF
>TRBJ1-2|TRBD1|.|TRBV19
TGTGCCAGTAGTCTAAGGACAGGGCCCTACTATGGCTACACCTTC
CASSLRTGPYYGYTF
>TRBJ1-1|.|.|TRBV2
TGTGCCAGCAGCACTATGCCGGGTAGCCACACTGAAGCTTTCTTT
CASSTMPGSHTEAFF